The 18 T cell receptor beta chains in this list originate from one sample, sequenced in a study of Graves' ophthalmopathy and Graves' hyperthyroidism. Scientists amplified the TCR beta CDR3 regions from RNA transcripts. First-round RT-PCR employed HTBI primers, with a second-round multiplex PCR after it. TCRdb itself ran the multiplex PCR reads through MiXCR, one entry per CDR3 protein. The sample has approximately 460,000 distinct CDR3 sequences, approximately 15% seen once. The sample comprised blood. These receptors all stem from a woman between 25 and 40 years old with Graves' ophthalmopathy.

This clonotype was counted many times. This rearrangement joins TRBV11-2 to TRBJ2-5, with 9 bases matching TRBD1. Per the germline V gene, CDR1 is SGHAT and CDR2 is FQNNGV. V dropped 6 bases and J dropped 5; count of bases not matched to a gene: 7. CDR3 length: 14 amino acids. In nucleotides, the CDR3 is TGTGCCAGCAGGCGACAGGGGGTGATGGAGACCCAGTACTTC. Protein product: CASRRQGVMETQYF.

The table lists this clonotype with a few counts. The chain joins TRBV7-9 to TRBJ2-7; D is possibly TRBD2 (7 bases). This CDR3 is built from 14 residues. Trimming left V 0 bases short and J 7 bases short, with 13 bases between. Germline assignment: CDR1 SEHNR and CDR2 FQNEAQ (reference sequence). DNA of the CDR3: TGTGCCAGCAGCTTAGCGGGGGGGGCGAGGGAGCAGTACTTC. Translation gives CASSLAGGAREQYF.

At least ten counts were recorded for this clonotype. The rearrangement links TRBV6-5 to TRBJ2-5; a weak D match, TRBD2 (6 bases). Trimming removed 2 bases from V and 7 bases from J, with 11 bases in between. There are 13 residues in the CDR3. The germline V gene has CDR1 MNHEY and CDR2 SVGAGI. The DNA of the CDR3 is TGTGCCAGCAGTTACGGGGGAGGCGGGACCCAGTACTTC. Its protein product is CASSYGGGGTQYF.

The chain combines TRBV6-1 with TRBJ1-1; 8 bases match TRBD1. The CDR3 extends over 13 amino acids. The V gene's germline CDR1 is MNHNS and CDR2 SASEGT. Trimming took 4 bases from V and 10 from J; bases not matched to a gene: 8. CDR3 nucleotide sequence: TGTGCCAGCAGTGGACAGGGGAGTATGTTAGCTTTCTTT. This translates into CASSGQGSMLAFF.

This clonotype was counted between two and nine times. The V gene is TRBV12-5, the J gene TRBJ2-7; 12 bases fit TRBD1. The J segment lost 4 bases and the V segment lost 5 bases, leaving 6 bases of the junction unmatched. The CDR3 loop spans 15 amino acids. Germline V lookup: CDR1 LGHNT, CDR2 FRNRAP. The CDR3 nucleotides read TGTGCTAGTGGTCCCGGGACAGGGGGCAGGTACGAGCAGTACTTC. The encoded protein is CASGPGTGGRYEQYF.

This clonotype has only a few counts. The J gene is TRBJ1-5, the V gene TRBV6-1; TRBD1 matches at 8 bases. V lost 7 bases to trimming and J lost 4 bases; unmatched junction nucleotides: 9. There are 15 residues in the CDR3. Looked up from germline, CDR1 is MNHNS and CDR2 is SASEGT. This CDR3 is CASTAGGVSNQPQHF. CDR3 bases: TGTGCCAGCACCGCAGGGGGCGTTTCGAATCAGCCCCAGCATTTT.

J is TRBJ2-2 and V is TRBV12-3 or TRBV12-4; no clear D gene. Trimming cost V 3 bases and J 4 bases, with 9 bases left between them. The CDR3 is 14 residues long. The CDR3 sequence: CASSFSPSTGELFF. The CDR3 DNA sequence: TGTGCCAGCAGTTTTTCGCCCTCCACCGGGGAGCTGTTTTTT.

This CDR3 is CASSPTTGDYGYTF. For the CDR3, the DNA is TGTGCCAGCTCACCTACGACAGGGGATTATGGCTACACCTTC. The chain has TRBV18 and TRBJ1-2; 8 nucleotides line up with TRBD1. CDR1 and CDR2 from the germline V gene are KGHSH and LQKENI. The V and J ends lost 3 bases and 5 bases, in that order; junction bases with no gene match: 5. The CDR3 runs to 14 residues.

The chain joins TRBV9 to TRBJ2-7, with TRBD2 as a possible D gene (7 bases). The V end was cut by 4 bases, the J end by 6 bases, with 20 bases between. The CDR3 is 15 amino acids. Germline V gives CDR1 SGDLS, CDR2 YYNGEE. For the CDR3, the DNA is TGTGCCAGCAGCCCCGAGGGGAGTGGGGGGGCCGAGCAGTACTTC. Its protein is CASSPEGSGGAEQYF.

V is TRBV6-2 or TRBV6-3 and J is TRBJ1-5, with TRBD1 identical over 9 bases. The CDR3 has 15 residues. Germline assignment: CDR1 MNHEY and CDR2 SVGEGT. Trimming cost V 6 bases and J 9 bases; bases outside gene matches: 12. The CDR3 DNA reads TGTGCCAGCAGCCTAGTACAGGGGGCCCTAGGGCCCCAGCATTTT. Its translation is CASSLVQGALGPQHF.

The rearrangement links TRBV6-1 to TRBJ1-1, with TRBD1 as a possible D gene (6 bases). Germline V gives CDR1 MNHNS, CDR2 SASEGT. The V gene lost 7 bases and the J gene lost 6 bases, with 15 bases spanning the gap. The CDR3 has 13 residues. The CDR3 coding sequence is TGTGCCAGCACAGCACAGGGTGCCGCTGAAGCTTTCTTT. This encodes CASTAQGAAEAFF.

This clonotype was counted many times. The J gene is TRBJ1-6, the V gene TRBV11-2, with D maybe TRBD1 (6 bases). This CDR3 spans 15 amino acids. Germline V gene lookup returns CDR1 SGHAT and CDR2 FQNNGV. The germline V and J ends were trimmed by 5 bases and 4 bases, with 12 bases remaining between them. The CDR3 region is CASSPGTNYNSPLHF. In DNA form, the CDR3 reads TGTGCCAGCAGCCCCGGGACAAATTATAATTCACCCCTCCACTTT.

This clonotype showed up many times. The CDR3: CASSDAENYGYTF. The CDR3 bases are TGTGCCAGCAGTGATGCGGAGAACTATGGCTACACCTTC. The chain couples TRBV6-1 to TRBJ1-2; unclear D gene. From germline, CDR1 is MNHNS and CDR2 SASEGT. This CDR3 spans 13 amino acids. Trimming took off 3 bases at V and 2 bases at J, with 7 bases between the two ends.

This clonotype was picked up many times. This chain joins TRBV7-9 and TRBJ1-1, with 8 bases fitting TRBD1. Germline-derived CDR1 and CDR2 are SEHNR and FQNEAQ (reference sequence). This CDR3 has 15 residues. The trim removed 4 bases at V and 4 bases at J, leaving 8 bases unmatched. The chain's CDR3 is CASSSNQGAGTEAFF. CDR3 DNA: TGTGCCAGCAGCTCGAACCAGGGGGCTGGCACTGAAGCTTTCTTT.

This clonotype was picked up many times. Here the CDR3 DNA reads TGTGCCAGCGTAAAGGGAGTTGGAAACACCATATATTTT. Protein: CASVKGVGNTIYF. This chain joins TRBV2 and TRBJ1-3; D not certain. The CDR3 spans 13 residues. Trimming removed 8 bases at V and 3 bases at J, with 11 bases between. Germline-derived CDR1 and CDR2 are SNHLY and FYNNEI.

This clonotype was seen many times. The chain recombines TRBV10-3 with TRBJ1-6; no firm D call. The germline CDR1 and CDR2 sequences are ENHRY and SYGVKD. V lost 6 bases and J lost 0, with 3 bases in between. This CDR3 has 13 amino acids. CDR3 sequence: CAISSSYNSPLHF. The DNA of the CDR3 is TGTGCCATCAGCAGCTCCTATAATTCACCCCTCCACTTT.

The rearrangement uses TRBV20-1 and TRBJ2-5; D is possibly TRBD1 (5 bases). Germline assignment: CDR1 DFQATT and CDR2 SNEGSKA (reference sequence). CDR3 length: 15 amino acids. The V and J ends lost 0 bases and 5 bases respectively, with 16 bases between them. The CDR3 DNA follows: TGCAGTGCTAGAGATCTTTGCAGGGCTAAGGAGACCCAGTACTTC. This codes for CSARDLCRAKETQYF.

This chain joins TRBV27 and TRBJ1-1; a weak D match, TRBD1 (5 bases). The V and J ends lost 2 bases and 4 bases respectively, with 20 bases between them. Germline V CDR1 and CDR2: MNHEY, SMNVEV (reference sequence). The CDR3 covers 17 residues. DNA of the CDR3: TGTGCCAGCAGTTTACACTTAACATCTCCCAGGGCCACTGAAGCTTTCTTT. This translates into CASSLHLTSPRATEAFF.